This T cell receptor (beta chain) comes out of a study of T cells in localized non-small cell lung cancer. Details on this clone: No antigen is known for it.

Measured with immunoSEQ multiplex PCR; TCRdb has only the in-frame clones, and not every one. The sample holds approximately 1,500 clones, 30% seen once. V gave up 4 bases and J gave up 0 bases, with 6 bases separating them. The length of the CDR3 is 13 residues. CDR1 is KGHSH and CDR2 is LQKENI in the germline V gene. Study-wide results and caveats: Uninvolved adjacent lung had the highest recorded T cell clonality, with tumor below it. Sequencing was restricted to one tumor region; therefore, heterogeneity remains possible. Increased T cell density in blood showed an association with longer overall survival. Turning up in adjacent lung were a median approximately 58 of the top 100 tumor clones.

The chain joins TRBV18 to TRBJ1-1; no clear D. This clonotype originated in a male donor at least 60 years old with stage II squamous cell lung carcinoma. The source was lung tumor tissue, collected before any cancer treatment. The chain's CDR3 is CASSQEVNTEAFF. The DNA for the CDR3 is TGTGCCAGCTCACAAGAGGTGAACACTGAAGCTTTCTTT.